Listed below are T cell receptor beta chains from one sample, sequenced in a study of cytomegalovirus exposure and HLA in healthy donors. Data came from immunoSEQ multiplex PCR; TCRdb stores just in-frame clones and leaves some out. Of about 120,000 clones in the sample, 70% to 90% are singletons; the top ten hold 1.9%. The sample consisted of PBMCs. The receptors derive from a woman between 18 and 29 years old in good health and CMV-seronegative. CDR3s include the opening cysteine and the closing phenylalanine or tryptophan. Rows give clone size only sometimes, using once, few, many, or a class for an expanded clone.

v_call: TRBV9; j_call: TRBJ2-1; clone_size: once; cdr3_aa: CASSVTSGSYNEQFF
v_call: TRBV6-5; j_call: TRBJ1-5; clone_size: .; cdr3_aa: CASSYDSRNQPQHF
v_call: TRBV7-3; j_call: TRBJ1-2; clone_size: .; cdr3_aa: CASSPQEGYGYTF
v_call: TRBV2; j_call: TRBJ1-2; clone_size: .; cdr3_aa: CASSEDRGGYTF
v_call: TRBV7-9; j_call: TRBJ2-2; clone_size: .; cdr3_aa: CASSRRQGAAGELFF
v_call: TRBV4-3; j_call: TRBJ2-7; clone_size: once; cdr3_aa: CASSQDQGTSLEQYF
v_call: TRBV5-6; j_call: TRBJ2-5; clone_size: .; cdr3_aa: CASSLGSGSSQETQYF
v_call: TRBV13; j_call: TRBJ2-5; clone_size: .; cdr3_aa: CASSSMWLAGKETQYF
v_call: TRBV30; j_call: TRBJ2-7; clone_size: .; cdr3_aa: CAWSVLRARGGEQYF
v_call: TRBV19; j_call: TRBJ2-5; clone_size: once; cdr3_aa: CASSNRGWGGQETQYF
v_call: TRBV9; j_call: TRBJ2-7; clone_size: few; cdr3_aa: CASSVEPGEQYF
v_call: TRBV5-1; j_call: TRBJ2-3; clone_size: few; cdr3_aa: CASSLGDRDTDTQYF
v_call: TRBV7-5; j_call: TRBJ1-5; clone_size: .; cdr3_aa: CVRSFVIFRGGGSNQPQHF
v_call: TRBV27; j_call: TRBJ2-2; clone_size: .; cdr3_aa: CASSLGGGTGELFF
v_call: TRBV9; j_call: TRBJ2-3; clone_size: .; cdr3_aa: CASSGGLGSDTQYF
v_call: TRBV28; j_call: TRBJ1-2; clone_size: .; cdr3_aa: CASSPQTISAGSNYGYTF
v_call: TRBV7-2; j_call: TRBJ1-2; clone_size: .; cdr3_aa: CASSLGAGSYGYTF
v_call: TRBV6-1; j_call: TRBJ2-7; clone_size: .; cdr3_aa: CASSTSGSGYEQYF
v_call: TRBV10-3; j_call: TRBJ1-1; clone_size: .; cdr3_aa: CAISESTQGRATEAFF
v_call: TRBV2; j_call: TRBJ2-7; clone_size: few; cdr3_aa: CASSSKYEQYF